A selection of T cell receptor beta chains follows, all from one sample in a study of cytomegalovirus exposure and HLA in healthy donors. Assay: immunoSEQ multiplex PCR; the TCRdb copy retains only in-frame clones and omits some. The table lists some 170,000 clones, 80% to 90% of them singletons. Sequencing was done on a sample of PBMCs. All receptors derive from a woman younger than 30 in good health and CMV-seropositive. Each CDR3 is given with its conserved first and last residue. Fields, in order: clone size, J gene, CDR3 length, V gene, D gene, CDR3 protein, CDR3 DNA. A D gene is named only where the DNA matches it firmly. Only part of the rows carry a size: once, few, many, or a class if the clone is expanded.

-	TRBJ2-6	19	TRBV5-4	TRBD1	CASSGGQGALYVGANVLTF	TGTGCCAGCAGCGGGGGACAGGGGGCGCTTTATGTAGGGGCCAACGTCCTGACTTTC
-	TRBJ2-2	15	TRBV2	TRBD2	CASSAAGGLTGELFF	TGTGCCAGCAGTGCTGCGGGGGGGCTCACCGGGGAGCTGTTTTTT
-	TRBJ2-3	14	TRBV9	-	CASGTGSSADTQYF	TGTGCCAGCGGAACAGGGTCGAGTGCAGATACGCAGTATTTT
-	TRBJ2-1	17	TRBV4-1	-	CASSQIVVLPTYNEQFF	TGCGCCAGCAGCCAGATAGTAGTTCTTCCGACCTACAATGAGCAGTTCTTC
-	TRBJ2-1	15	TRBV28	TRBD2	CASRGGLASDNEQFF	TGTGCCAGCAGGGGGGGACTAGCTTCAGACAATGAGCAGTTCTTC
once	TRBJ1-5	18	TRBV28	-	CASSLIWLGPQGNQPQHF	TGTGCCAGCAGTTTAATATGGTTGGGGCCTCAGGGCAATCAGCCCCAGCATTTT
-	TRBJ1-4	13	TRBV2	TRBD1	CAGRDRGYEKLFF	TGTGCCGGCAGGGACAGGGGGTATGAAAAACTGTTTTTT
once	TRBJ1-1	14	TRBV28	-	CASRPGGAGTEAFF	TGTGCCAGCAGACCTGGTGGGGCGGGGACTGAAGCTTTCTTT
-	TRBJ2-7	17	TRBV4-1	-	CASSPSRYGGPRYEQYF	TGCGCCAGCAGCCCATCCAGGTACGGGGGACCTCGGTACGAACAGTACTTC
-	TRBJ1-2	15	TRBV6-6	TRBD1	CASSYGGTGPRGYTF	TGTGCCAGCAGTTATGGGGGGACAGGCCCCCGGGGCTACACCTTC
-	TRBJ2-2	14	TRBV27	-	CAMLGGRNTGELFF	TGTGCCATGCTGGGGGGGCGGAACACCGGGGAGCTGTTTTTT
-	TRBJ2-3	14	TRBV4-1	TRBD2	CASSQVSGGDTQYF	TGCGCCAGCAGCCAAGTTAGCGGGGGAGATACGCAGTATTTT
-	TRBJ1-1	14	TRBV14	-	CASSQGGWNTEAFF	TGTGCCAGCAGCCAAGGAGGGTGGAACACTGAAGCTTTCTTT
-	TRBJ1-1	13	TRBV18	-	CASSPLSNTEAFF	TGTGCCAGCTCACCACTCTCGAACACTGAAGCTTTCTTT
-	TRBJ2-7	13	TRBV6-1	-	CASSRGHSYEQYF	TGTGCCAGCAGCCGAGGTCACTCCTACGAGCAGTACTTC
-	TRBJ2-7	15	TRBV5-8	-	CASSLVGRPTYEQYF	TGTGCCAGCAGCTTGGTGGGGCGCCCCACCTACGAGCAGTACTTC
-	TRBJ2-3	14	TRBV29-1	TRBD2	CSVEPSGGPNAQYF	TGCAGCGTTGAGCCCAGCGGGGGGCCCAACGCGCAGTATTTT